This T cell receptor beta chain was identified during a study of response to subunit inactivated influenza vaccine. Study results and caveats: Authors suggested that a seasonal influenza vaccination recruits few new T cells each time.

This clonotype was counted a few times. The antigen remains unidentified. The CDR3 covers 11 residues. V dropped 7 bases and J dropped 2 bases, with 6 bases sitting between them. The germline CDR1 and CDR2 sequences are SNHLY and FYNNEI. TCRdb analysed the RT-PCR reads with MiXCR anew, one entry per CDR3 protein. Counted here are 590,000 or so distinct CDR3 sequences, less than 15% occurring once; the ten biggest clones make up around 7.6%. The sample consisted of PBMCs from blood, taken 14 to 15 days before vaccination. This TCR was recovered from a man between 45 and 60 years old who received an inactivated influenza vaccine. The chain recombines TRBV2 with TRBJ2-7; D is uncertain. CDR3 residues: CASTRTYEQYF. CDR3 nucleotide sequence: TGTGCCAGCACTCGAACCTACGAGCAGTACTTC.